The clone carrying this TCR beta chain has only a few counts. Germline V gives CDR1 GTSNPN, CDR2 SVGIG (reference sequence). V trimming: 7 bases; J trimming: 4 bases; junction bases outside the gene matches: 7. This CDR3 is 13 amino acids long. Sequencing used immunoSEQ multiplex PCR; TCRdb keeps in-frame clones, though not all of them. The sample gives approximately 72,000 clones, around nine tenths of which show up once; under 2% is in the top ten. The data were taken from a study of T cell changes during pregnancy in multiple sclerosis. This chain uses TRBV30 with TRBJ2-5, with 9 positions matching TRBD1. This clonotype originated in a female donor in good health, enrolled as a control in a pregnancy study. The source was peripheral blood, collected in the first trimester of pregnancy. CDR3 sequence reads: CASGGQGGETQYF. Written as DNA, the CDR3 is TGTGCCTCTGGGGGACAGGGAGGAGAGACCCAGTACTTC.